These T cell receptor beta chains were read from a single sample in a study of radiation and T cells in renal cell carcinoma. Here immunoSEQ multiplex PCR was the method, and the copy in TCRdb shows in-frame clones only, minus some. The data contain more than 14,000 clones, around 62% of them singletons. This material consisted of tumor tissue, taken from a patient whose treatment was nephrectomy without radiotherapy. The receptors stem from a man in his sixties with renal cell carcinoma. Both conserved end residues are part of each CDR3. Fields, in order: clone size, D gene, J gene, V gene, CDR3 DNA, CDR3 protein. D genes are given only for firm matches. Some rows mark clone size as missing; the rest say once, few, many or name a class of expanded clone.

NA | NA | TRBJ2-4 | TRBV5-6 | TGTGCCAGCAGCCCCCGGACAGCCAAAAACATTCAGTACTTC | CASSPRTAKNIQYF
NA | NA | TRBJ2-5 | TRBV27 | TGTGCCAGCCAGCGGAACACGCGCCCACAAGAGACCCAGTACTTC | CASQRNTRPQETQYF
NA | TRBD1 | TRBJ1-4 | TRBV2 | TGTGCCAGCAGTAAGATGACAGGGGCCAAGGGCGAAAAACTGTTTTTT | CASSKMTGAKGEKLFF
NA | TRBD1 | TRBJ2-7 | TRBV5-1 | TGCGCCAGCAGCTCACCGGGACAGGCAGCTTTGGAGCAGTACTTC | CASSSPGQAALEQYF
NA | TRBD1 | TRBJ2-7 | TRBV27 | TGTGCCAGCAGTCCCACCGGGACAGATCCCTACGAGCAGTACTTC | CASSPTGTDPYEQYF
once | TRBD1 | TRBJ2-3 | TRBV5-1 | TGCGCCAGCAGCTTGGGGAAAAGTCAGGGGGTAATAGCAGATACGCAGTATTTT | CASSLGKSQGVIADTQYF
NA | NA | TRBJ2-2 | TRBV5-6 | TGTGCCAGCAGCAGTGAATGGGCAACGAACGCGAACACCGGGGAGCTGTTTTTT | CASSSEWATNANTGELFF
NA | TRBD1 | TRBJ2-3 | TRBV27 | TGTGCCAGCAGTTTAACGGCTCCTACAGGGGGCACAGATACGCAGTATTTT | CASSLTAPTGGTDTQYF
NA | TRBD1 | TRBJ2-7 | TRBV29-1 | TGCAGCGTTGTTCTCGGGACAGGGGGCGACGAGCAGTACTTC | CSVVLGTGGDEQYF
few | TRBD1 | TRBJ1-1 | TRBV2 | TGTGCCAGCCAAAGAACAGACAGGGGGGGGACTGAAGCTTTCTTT | CASQRTDRGGTEAFF
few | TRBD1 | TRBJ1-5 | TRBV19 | TGTGCCAGTAGTACCTCCGACAGGGGGGCTTGGCAGCCCCAGCATTTT | CASSTSDRGAWQPQHF
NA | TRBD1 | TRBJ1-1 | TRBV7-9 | TGTGCCAGCAGCTCCGGATGGACAGGGTGGGACATGAACACTGAAGCTTTCTTT | CASSSGWTGWDMNTEAFF
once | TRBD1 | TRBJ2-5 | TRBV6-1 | TGTGCCAGCAGTGTGGACAGGGCGGAGACCCAGTACTTC | CASSVDRAETQYF
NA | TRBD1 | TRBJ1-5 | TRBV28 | TGTGCCAGCAGTCATGGTAAAGGGGGCGATTCTCAGCCCCAGCATTTT | CASSHGKGGDSQPQHF
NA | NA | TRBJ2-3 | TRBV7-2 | TGTGCCAGCAGCTTAGGGATGAGGGGAGTTGGTACAGATACGCAGTATTTT | CASSLGMRGVGTDTQYF
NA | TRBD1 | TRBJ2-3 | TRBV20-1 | TGCAGTGTGGACAAGGGGGCGCGGCAGTATTTT | CSVDKGARQYF
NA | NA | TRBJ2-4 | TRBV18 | TGTGCCAGCTCACCACCCGGGACCATAACCAAAAACATTCAGTACTTC | CASSPPGTITKNIQYF
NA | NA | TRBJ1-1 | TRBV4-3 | TGCGCCAGCAGCCAAGGGCGGGGTCTAGAAGCTTTCTTT | CASSQGRGLEAFF
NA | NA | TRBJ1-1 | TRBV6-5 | TGTGCCAGCAGTTACTCGAGGGGGAGAGGTGAAGCTTTCTTT | CASSYSRGRGEAFF
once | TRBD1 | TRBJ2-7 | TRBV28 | TGTGCCAGCAGACCTTTTACCCCATCCGGGACAGCCTACGAGCAGTACTTC | CASRPFTPSGTAYEQYF
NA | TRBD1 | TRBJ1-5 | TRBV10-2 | TGCGCCAGCACTACAGGGGGCGACGTTCAGCCCCAGCATTTT | CASTTGGDVQPQHF
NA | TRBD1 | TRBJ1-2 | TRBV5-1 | TGCGCCAGCAAGGTTGACAGGGACTATGGCTACACCTTC | CASKVDRDYGYTF
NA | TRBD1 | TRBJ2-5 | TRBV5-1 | TGCGCCAGCAGCTTGGAACAGGGGCGCGGGGAGACCCAGTACTTC | CASSLEQGRGETQYF
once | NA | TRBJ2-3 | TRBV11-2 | TGTGCCAGCAGCTTCCAGCGCCCGGGGGATACGCAGTATTTT | CASSFQRPGDTQYF
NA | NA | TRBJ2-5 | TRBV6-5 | TGTGCCAGCAGTCATCGGTGGGGGGCGCGAGAGACCCAGTACTTC | CASSHRWGARETQYF
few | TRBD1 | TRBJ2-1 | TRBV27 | TGTGCCAGCAGATCAACCGGGACAGGGATGAATGAGCAGTTCTTC | CASRSTGTGMNEQFF
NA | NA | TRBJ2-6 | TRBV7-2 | TGTGCCAGCAGCCCTAGACAGAACGCTGGGGCCAACGTCCTGACTTTC | CASSPRQNAGANVLTF
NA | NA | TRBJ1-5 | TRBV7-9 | TGTGCCAGCAGCCCCGATAGCAATCAGCCCCAGCATTTT | CASSPDSNQPQHF
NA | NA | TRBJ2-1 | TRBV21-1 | TGTGCCAGCGGCACAGGGGTAAGGAATGAGCAGTTCTTC | CASGTGVRNEQFF
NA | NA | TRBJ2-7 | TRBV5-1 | TGCGCCAGCAGCTTGGAGGGGGACTTCACCTACGAGCAGTACTTC | CASSLEGDFTYEQYF
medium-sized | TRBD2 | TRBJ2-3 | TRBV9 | TGTGCCAGCAGCGGCGAACTAGCGGGAGCCTCCACAGATACGCAGTATTTT | CASSGELAGASTDTQYF
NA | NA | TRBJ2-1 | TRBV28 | TGTGCCAGCACCCGATCTGGCGGGTCCTACAATGAGCAGTTCTTC | CASTRSGGSYNEQFF
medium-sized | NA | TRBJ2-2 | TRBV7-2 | TGTGCCAGCAGCCAACAGGGAACGACGACCGGGGAGCTGTTTTTT | CASSQQGTTTGELFF
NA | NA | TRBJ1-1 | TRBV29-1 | TGCAGCGTTAAACTCCTACAGGGAGACACTGAAGCTTTCTTT | CSVKLLQGDTEAFF
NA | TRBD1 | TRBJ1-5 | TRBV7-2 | TGTGCCAGCAGCTTAGACAGGGGCCAGCCCCAGCATTTT | CASSLDRGQPQHF
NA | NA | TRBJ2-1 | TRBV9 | TGTGCCAGCAGCGGACGTAAAATCGGGGGCAATGAGCAGTTCTTC | CASSGRKIGGNEQFF
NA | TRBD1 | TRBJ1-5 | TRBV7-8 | TGTGCCAGCAGCTTCCTCGGACAGGGGGTCAATCAGCCCCAGCATTTT | CASSFLGQGVNQPQHF
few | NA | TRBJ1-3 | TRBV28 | TGTGCCAGCAGTAGTGCGGCAGCTGGAAACACCATATATTTT | CASSSAAAGNTIYF
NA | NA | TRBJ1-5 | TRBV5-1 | TGCGCCAGCAGCTCAGTTCCCGCAGACATTAGCAATCAGCCCCAGCATTTT | CASSSVPADISNQPQHF
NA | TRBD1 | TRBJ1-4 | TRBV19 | TGTGCCAGTAGTATCCGGGACAGGGGAGACGAAAAACTGTTTTTT | CASSIRDRGDEKLFF
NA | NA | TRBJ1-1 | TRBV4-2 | TGTGCCAGCAGCCCCTACCCGACCGAGAACACTGAAGCTTTCTTT | CASSPYPTENTEAFF
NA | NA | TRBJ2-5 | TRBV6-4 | TGTGCCAGCAGCATGACTGGCCACGAGACCCAGTACTTC | CASSMTGHETQYF
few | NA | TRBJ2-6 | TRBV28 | TGTGCCAGCACCGCGGGACCCCCCTCTGGGGCCAACGTCCTGACTTTC | CASTAGPPSGANVLTF
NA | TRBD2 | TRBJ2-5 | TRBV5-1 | TGCGCCAGCAGCTTGGCGCTAGCGGGGAGCGAGACCCAGTACTTC | CASSLALAGSETQYF
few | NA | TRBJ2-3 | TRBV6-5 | TGTGCCAGCAGTTCGCGGTTTTTAAGGCCCACAGATACGCAGTATTTT | CASSSRFLRPTDTQYF